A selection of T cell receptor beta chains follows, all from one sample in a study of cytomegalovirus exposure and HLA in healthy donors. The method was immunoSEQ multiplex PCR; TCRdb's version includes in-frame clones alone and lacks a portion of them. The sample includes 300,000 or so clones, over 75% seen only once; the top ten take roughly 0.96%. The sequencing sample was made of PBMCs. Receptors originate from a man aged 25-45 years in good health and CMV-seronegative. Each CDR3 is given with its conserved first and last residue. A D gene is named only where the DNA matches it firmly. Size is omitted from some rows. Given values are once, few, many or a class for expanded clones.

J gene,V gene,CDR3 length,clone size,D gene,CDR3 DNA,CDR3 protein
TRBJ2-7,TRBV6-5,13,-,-,TGTGCCAGCAGAACGACAGTAGAATACGAGCAGTACTTC,CASRTTVEYEQYF
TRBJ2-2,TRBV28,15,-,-,TGTGCCAGCAAAATGGGGGCTCGCGACACCGGGGAGCTGTTTTTT,CASKMGARDTGELFF
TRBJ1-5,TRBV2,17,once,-,TGTGCCAGCAGTGAACGGGGGAGGGGACTTAGCAATCAGCCCCAGCATTTT,CASSERGRGLSNQPQHF
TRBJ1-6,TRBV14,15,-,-,TGTGCCAGCAGCCAAGAGACCGGGGGGCGTTCACCCCTCCACTTT,CASSQETGGRSPLHF
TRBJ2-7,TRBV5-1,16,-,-,TGCGCCAGCAGCTTGGTAGGGCAGGGCGAAGCCTACGAGCAGTACTTC,CASSLVGQGEAYEQYF
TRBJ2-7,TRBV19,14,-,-,TGTGCCAGTAGTATGGCGCACGGGGCGGGAGAGCAGTACTTC,CASSMAHGAGEQYF
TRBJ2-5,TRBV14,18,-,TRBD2,TGTGCCAGCAGCCAAGAAGATTCGGCTAGCGGGGACCAAGAGACCCAGTACTTC,CASSQEDSASGDQETQYF
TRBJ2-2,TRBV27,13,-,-,TGTGCCAGCAGTTATGGGGGCTCCGGGGAGCTGTTTTTT,CASSYGGSGELFF
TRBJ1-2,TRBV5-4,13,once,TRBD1,TGTGCCAGCAGCACGGGACAGGTCTATGGCTACACCTTC,CASSTGQVYGYTF
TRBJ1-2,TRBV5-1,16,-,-,TGCGCCAGCAGCCCTATCCCTGGGACACCCTACATGGGCTACACCTTC,CASSPIPGTPYMGYTF
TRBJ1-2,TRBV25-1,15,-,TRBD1,TGTGCCAGCAGTGGCCCCATGGGACAGATCTATGGCTACACCTTC,CASSGPMGQIYGYTF
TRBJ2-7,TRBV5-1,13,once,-,TGCGCCAGCAGGGTGGCGGGGTCCTACGAGCAGTACTTC,CASRVAGSYEQYF
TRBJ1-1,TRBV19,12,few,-,TGTGCCAGTAGTATGAGGGCCACTGAAGCTTTCTTT,CASSMRATEAFF
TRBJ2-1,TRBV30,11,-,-,TGTGCCTATTGGTCGGGGGTTGAGCAGTTCTTC,CAYWSGVEQFF
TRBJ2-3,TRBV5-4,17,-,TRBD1,TGTGCCAGCAGCTTCCCCAGCCGGGACAGGGGGCTAAATACGCAGTATTTT,CASSFPSRDRGLNTQYF
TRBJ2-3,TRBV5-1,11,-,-,TGCGCCAGTGCGGCGACAGATACGCAGTATTTT,CASAATDTQYF
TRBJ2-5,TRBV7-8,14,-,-,TGTGCCAGCAGCTTAGTCAGGCGGGGAGAGACCCAGTACTTC,CASSLVRRGETQYF
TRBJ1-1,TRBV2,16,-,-,TGTGCCAGCACCCGAAGCGACCACAGGGCGGGCACTGAAGCTTTCTTT,CASTRSDHRAGTEAFF
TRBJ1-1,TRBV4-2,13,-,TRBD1,TGTGCCAGCAGGGACAGGGGGATCGATGAAGCTTTCTTT,CASRDRGIDEAFF
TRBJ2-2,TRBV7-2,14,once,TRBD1,TGTGCCAGCAGCTTACGGACAGGGCCCGGGGAGCTGTTTTTT,CASSLRTGPGELFF
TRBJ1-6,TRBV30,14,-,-,TGTGCCTGGAGTGTCAGGGGTGGGAATTCACCCCTCCACTTT,CAWSVRGGNSPLHF
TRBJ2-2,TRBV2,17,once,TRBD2,TGTGCCAGCAGCCGGACTAGCGGGGGGGCGAACACCGGGGAGCTGTTTTTT,CASSRTSGGANTGELFF
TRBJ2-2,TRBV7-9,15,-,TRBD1,TGTGCCAGCAGCTTAGTACAGGGGAGCACCGGGGAGCTGTTTTTT,CASSLVQGSTGELFF
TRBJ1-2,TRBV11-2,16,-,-,TGTGCCAGCAGCTTTTCTAATAGACAGGAGAACTATGGCTACACCTTC,CASSFSNRQENYGYTF
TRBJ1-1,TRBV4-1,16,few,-,TGCGCCAGCAGCCAGTCTTCGGGACACCTGAACACTGAAGCTTTCTTT,CASSQSSGHLNTEAFF
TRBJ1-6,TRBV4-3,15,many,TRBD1,TGCGCCAGCAGCCAAACCGGGACAGGGTATTCACCCCTCCACTTT,CASSQTGTGYSPLHF
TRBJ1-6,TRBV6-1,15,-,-,TGTGCCAGCAGTGAAGGACGGGGGACCTTAGTGCCCCTCCACTTT,CASSEGRGTLVPLHF
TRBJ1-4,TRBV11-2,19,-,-,TGTGCCAGCAGCCCAGGAGGCCGCACTTACCTAGGGACTAATGAAAAACTGTTTTTT,CASSPGGRTYLGTNEKLFF
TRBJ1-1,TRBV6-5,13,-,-,TGTGCCAGCAGTCAGGGGTTGGGCACTGAAGCTTTCTTT,CASSQGLGTEAFF
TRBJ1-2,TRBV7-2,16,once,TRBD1,TGTGCCAGCAGCTTCGGCGGGACAGAAAAAAACTATGGCTACACCTTC,CASSFGGTEKNYGYTF
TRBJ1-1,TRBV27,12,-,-,TGTGCCAGCAGGCGGTTTGACACTGAAGCTTTCTTT,CASRRFDTEAFF
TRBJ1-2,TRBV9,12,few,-,TGTGCCAGCACTCGGGGGGCAGAAGGCTACACCTTC,CASTRGAEGYTF
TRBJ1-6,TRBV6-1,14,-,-,TGTGCCAGCAGTGGCGGCAGGGGAACGGCACCCCTCCACTTT,CASSGGRGTAPLHF
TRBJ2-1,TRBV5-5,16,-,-,TGTGCCAGCAGCTTGGAAGGGGGGGCCTCCCTCAATGAGCAGTTCTTC,CASSLEGGASLNEQFF
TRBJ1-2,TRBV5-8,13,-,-,TGTGCCAGCTCTTTTCGGAGGAGCTATGGCTACACCTTC,CASSFRRSYGYTF
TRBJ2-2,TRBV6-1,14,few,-,TGTGCCAGCAGTGAGTCCAGGGACACCGGGGAGCTGTTTTTT,CASSESRDTGELFF
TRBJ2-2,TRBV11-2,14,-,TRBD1,TGTGCCAGCAGCTTATTCAGGGGGTCCGGGGAGCTGTTTTTT,CASSLFRGSGELFF
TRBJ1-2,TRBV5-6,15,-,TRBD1,TGTGCCAGCAGCTTGGGACAGGGGGGAAACTATGGCTACACCTTC,CASSLGQGGNYGYTF